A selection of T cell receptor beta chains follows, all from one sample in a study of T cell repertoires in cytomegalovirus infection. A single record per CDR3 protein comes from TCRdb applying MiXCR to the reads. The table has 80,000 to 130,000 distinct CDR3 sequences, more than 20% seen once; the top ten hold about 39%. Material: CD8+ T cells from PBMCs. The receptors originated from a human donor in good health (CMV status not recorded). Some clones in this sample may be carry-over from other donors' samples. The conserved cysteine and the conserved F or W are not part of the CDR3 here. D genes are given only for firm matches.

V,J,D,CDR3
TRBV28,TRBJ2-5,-,ASSPPGGETQY
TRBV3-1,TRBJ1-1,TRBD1,ASRPSDRLNTEAF
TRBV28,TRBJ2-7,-,ASSIGRAYEQY
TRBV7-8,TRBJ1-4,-,ASSLELKETTNEKLF
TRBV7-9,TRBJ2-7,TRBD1,ASSLDGTGVDEQY
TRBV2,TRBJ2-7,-,ASSELTINYEQY
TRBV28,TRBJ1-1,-,ASRGEVKAEAF
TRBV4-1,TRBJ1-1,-,ASSQDLGRGTEAF
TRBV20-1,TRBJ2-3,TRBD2,SARGLAGDTDTQY
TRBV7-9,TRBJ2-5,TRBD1,ASSIIPPGQGAETQY
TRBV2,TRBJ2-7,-,ASSETTEQY
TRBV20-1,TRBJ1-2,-,SARDGDSSYGYT
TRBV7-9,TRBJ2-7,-,ASRNGQLNEQY
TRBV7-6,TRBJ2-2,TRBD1,ASRGLDRGGGELF
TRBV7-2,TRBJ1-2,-,ASSHNRYGYT
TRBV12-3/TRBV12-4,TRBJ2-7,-,ASSQQETYEQY
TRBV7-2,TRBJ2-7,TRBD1,ASSRQPGQGLYEQY
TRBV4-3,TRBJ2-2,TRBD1,ASSQGRRQGDTGELF
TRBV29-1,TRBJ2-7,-,SVEDQDSSTYEQY
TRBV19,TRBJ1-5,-,ASRMSGRPQH
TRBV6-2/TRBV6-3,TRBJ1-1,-,AIRALNTEAF
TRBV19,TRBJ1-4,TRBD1,ASSPRAGQGNEKLF
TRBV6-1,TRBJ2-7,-,ASSEFGLDGYYEQY